The 23 T cell receptor beta chains below come from one sample, sequenced in a study of blood T cells in healthy people across ages. The second PCR ran roughly 6 to 12 cycles with a sample-barcoded 5' primer and J-beta primers. Using its own MiXCR run on the 5' RACE reads, TCRdb lists one record per CDR3 protein. This repertoire shows about 1.8 million distinct CDR3 sequences, less than 50% found once; its top ten account for approximately 2.1%. Sequenced input: blood. These receptors all come from a woman in her 40s in good health.

This clonotype showed up just a few times. The genes are TRBV6-2 or TRBV6-3 and TRBJ2-5; D possibly matches TRBD1 or TRBD2 (5 bases each). Deletions cut 4 bases from V and 11 bases from J, with 17 bases between. There are 13 residues in the CDR3. Germline CDR1 is MNHEY and CDR2 is SVGEGT. The CDR3 reads CASSLGRTSEQYF. The DNA of the CDR3 is TGTGCCAGCAGTTTGGGACGCACAAGTGAGCAGTACTTC.

This clonotype was observed a few times. The chain recombines TRBV28 with TRBJ1-4, with TRBD1 matching over 9 bases. CDR1 and CDR2 from the germline V gene are MDHEN and SYDVKM. J was trimmed by 8 bases and V by 2 bases; bases with no gene match: 6. The CDR3 is 15 residues long. DNA for the CDR3: TGTGCCAGCAGTTTAGTGGGACAGGGAAGAGAAAAACTGTTTTTT. It encodes CASSLVGQGREKLFF.

The chain has TRBV19 and TRBJ2-4, with TRBD1 as a possible D gene (5 bases). The J call is uncertain, as TRBJ2-7 better fits the DNA end. The CDR3 length is 15 residues. Germline V gene lookup returns CDR1 LNHDA and CDR2 SQIVND (reference sequence). The CDR3 is CASSTYTGSIDEQYF. CDR3 bases: TGTGCCAGTAGCACCTACACAGGTTCTATCGACGAGCAGTACTTC.

The chain recombines TRBV3-1 with TRBJ2-1; 8 bases map to TRBD2. The germline gives CDR1 LGHDT, CDR2 YNNKEL (reference sequence). The CDR3 totals 16 residues. The trim removed 3 bases at V and 2 bases at J, leaving 6 bases unmatched. The CDR3 DNA follows: TGTGCCAGCAGCCATCGTAGCGGGGTAACCTACAATGAGCAGTTCTTC. Amino acids: CASSHRSGVTYNEQFF.

This chain links TRBV10-3 with TRBJ2-3, with 7 bases identical to TRBD1. Trimming took 3 bases from V and 4 from J; bases not matched to a gene: 7. Germline-derived CDR1 and CDR2 are ENHRY and SYGVKD. The CDR3 has 15 amino acids. CDR3 nucleotide sequence: TGTGCCATCAGTGAATGGGGACAGTCGGCAGATACGCAGTATTTT. It encodes CAISEWGQSADTQYF.

Comments on this clonotype: A clone one base away is much larger, so this may be a read error. CDR3 bases: TGTGCCGGCAGCTTTAGGGGCACCCAAGAGACCCAGTACTTC. It translates to CAGSFRGTQETQYF. The rearrangement uses TRBV7-2 and TRBJ2-5, with a tentative D call TRBD1 (5 bases). From germline, CDR1 is SGHTA and CDR2 FQGNSA. The CDR3 consists of 14 residues. Complete variable domain (other parts from reference TRBV7-2 and TRBJ2-5): GAGVSQSPSNKVTEKGKDVELRCDPISGHTALYWYRQSLGQGLEFLIYFQGNSAPDKSGLPSDRFSAERTGGSVSTLTIQRTQQEDSAVYLCAGSFRGTQETQYFGPGTRLLVL.

The V gene is TRBV11-2, the J gene TRBJ2-5; 9 bases are a match to TRBD1. Unmatched junction bases numbered 6, after V lost 5 bases and J lost 5 bases. Germline V CDR1 and CDR2: SGHAT, FQNNGV. This CDR3 spans 14 amino acids. CDR3 sequence reads: CASSRFTGGETQYF. The CDR3 nucleotides are TGTGCCAGCAGCCGATTCACAGGGGGCGAGACCCAGTACTTC.

V is TRBV28 and J is TRBJ2-3; 8 positions match TRBD2. The CDR3 is 18 amino acids. V lost 6 bases, J lost 1 base, and 15 bases stayed unmatched. Germline V CDR1 and CDR2: MDHEN, SYDVKM. CDR3 sequence: CASSSGLGARGGTDTQYF. The CDR3 coding sequence is TGTGCCAGCAGCTCGGGACTAGGGGCTCGAGGTGGCACAGATACGCAGTATTTT.

This clonotype was seen a handful of times. The V gene is TRBV28, the J gene TRBJ2-5; the match to TRBD2 covers 7 bases. Germline values: CDR1 MDHEN, CDR2 SYDVKM. This CDR3 contains 15 residues. V lost 3 bases to trimming and J lost 2 bases; unmatched junction nucleotides: 6. CDR3 coding DNA: TGTGCCAGCAGTTTGGGGGGGAGTAGGCAAGAGACCCAGTACTTC. Protein sequence: CASSLGGSRQETQYF.

This chain connects TRBV7-8 to TRBJ2-4; TRBD1 or TRBD2 may be the D gene (5 bases each). CDR3 length: 15 amino acids. Germline loops: CDR1 SGHVS, CDR2 FQNEAQ. The V gene lost 7 bases and the J gene lost 6 bases, with 19 bases spanning the gap. The CDR3 coding sequence is TGTGCCAGCACCAACCTCCCGGGGCGGACAAACATTCAGTACTTC. Protein: CASTNLPGRTNIQYF.

The chain carries TRBV6-1 and TRBJ2-4, with D hard to call. The DNA end lines up better with TRBJ2-7; the J call may be wrong. The CDR3 totals 12 residues. The germline CDR1 and CDR2 sequences are MNHNS and SASEGT. The chain's CDR3 is CASSETVYEQYF. DNA for the CDR3: TGTGCCAGCAGTGAAACTGTTTACGAGCAGTACTTC.

V gene TRBV20-1 combines with J gene TRBJ2-4; TRBD1 is a possible D gene (6 bases). CDR1 and CDR2 (germline): DFQATT, SNEGSKA (reference sequence). V was cut by 2 bases and J by 0 bases, with 14 bases left in between. This CDR3 has 16 amino acids. CDR3 nucleotide sequence: TGCAGTGCTAGACGTGGGACATCTCTAGCCAAAAACATTCAGTACTTC. This encodes CSARRGTSLAKNIQYF.

The rearrangement joins TRBV6-5 to TRBJ2-7; tentative D call: TRBD2 (5 bases). Near its end, the DNA agrees better with TRBJ2-5, so the J call may be wrong. Looked up from germline, CDR1 is MNHEY and CDR2 is SVGAGI. The CDR3 sequence is 14 residues long. CDR3 protein: CASSYSRDTETQYF. CDR3 bases: TGTGCCAGCAGTTACTCGAGGGATACAGAGACCCAGTACTTC.

V usage is TRBV27 and J usage is TRBJ2-3; D unresolved. CDR1 is MNHEY and CDR2 is SMNVEV in the germline V gene (reference sequence). V was pared by 2 bases and J by 2 bases, with 14 bases between. This CDR3 is built from 16 residues. CDR3 residues: CASSLQMRRVTDTQYF. The CDR3 DNA sequence: TGTGCCAGCAGTTTACAAATGAGGAGAGTCACAGATACGCAGTATTTT.

The chain combines TRBV11-2 with TRBJ1-2; D uncertain. V dropped 5 bases and J dropped 4 bases, with 11 bases sitting between them. The CDR3 length is 13 residues. Germline lookup yields CDR1 SGHAT and CDR2 FQNNGV. CDR3 amino acids: CASSQPTGYGYTF. The CDR3 DNA reads as TGTGCCAGCAGCCAACCAACGGGCTATGGCTACACCTTC.

The V gene is TRBV11-2, the J gene TRBJ2-3; 9 bases line up with TRBD1. Unmatched junction bases numbered 4, after V lost 1 base and J lost 5 bases. CDR3 length equals 15 residues. Germline loops: CDR1 SGHAT, CDR2 FQNNGV. CDR3 DNA sequence: TGTGCCAGCAGCTTAGGGGACAGGGCTAAAGATACGCAGTATTTT. Translating it yields CASSLGDRAKDTQYF.

Comments on this clonotype: At one boundary the junction diverges from the germline segment, which might be a read error. The rearrangement joins TRBV20-1 to TRBJ2-3, with 7 bases identical to TRBD1. The CDR3 contains 15 residues. Germline CDR1 and CDR2: DFQATT and SNEGSKA (reference sequence). The CDR3 nucleotides read TGCGGTGCAACCCGACAGGGAGTAGGTCCAGATACGCAGTATTTT. Protein product: CGATRQGVGPDTQYF.

J is TRBJ1-5 and V is TRBV2; TRBD1 aligns across 9 bases. The CDR3 has 14 amino acids. With 9 bases clipped from V and 5 bases from J, the junction kept 8 bases outside the gene matches. Germline lookup yields CDR1 SNHLY and CDR2 FYNNEI. As DNA, the CDR3 is TGTGCCAGTCATACAGGGGGCTGGGATCAGCCCCAGCATTTT. Translated, it gives CASHTGGWDQPQHF.

This chain links TRBV9 with TRBJ1-2, with 7 bases identical to TRBD1. Trimming removed 3 bases from V and 0 bases from J; junction bases left unmatched: 5. CDR3 length: 15 amino acids. CDR1 and CDR2 (germline): SGDLS, YYNGEE. The CDR3 nucleotides are TGTGCCAGCAGCGGAACGGGACAGACTAACTATGGCTACACCTTC. Its translation is CASSGTGQTNYGYTF.

The J gene is TRBJ1-5, the V gene TRBV12-5; D is uncertain. The germline V gene encodes CDR1 LGHNT and CDR2 FRNRAP. Trimming stripped 0 bases from V and 7 bases from J, with 13 bases between. This CDR3 is 15 amino acids long. The CDR3 region has the DNA TGTGCTAGTGGTTTGGTACATAGATGGGCACAGCCCCAGCATTTT. Its translation: CASGLVHRWAQPQHF.

The J gene is TRBJ2-5, the V gene TRBV5-1; D is possibly TRBD1 (5 bases). V lost 0 bases to trimming and J lost 1 base, with 13 bases between them. The germline V gene encodes CDR1 SGHRS and CDR2 YFSETQ. This CDR3 has 16 residues. The chain's CDR3 is CASSLGSLDSQETQYF. The CDR3 bases are TGCGCCAGCAGCTTGGGATCTCTCGACAGCCAAGAGACCCAGTACTTC.

The chain joins TRBV6-5 to TRBJ1-6; 8 bases align to TRBD1. The V gene's germline CDR1 is MNHEY and CDR2 SVGAGI. This CDR3 comprises 16 residues. V trimming: 3 bases; J trimming: 4 bases; junction bases outside the gene matches: 5. The DNA of the CDR3 is TGTGCCAGCAGTTATTCAGGGGGCATGTATAATTCACCCCTCCACTTT. Protein: CASSYSGGMYNSPLHF.

The chain combines TRBV10-3 with TRBJ2-3; 8 nucleotides match TRBD2. CDR1 ENHRY and CDR2 SYGVKD come from the germline V gene. V lost 7 bases, J lost 3 bases, and 6 bases stayed unmatched. The CDR3 covers 14 residues. The CDR3 loop is CAIMGGGFTDTQYF. As DNA, the CDR3 is TGTGCCATCATGGGCGGGGGGTTTACAGATACGCAGTATTTT.